These 5 T cell receptor beta chains originate from one sample sequenced in a study of blood T cell repertoires in COVID-19. Generated by immunoSEQ multiplex PCR, the TCRdb table keeps only in-frame clones and is missing some. The sample lists hundreds of thousands of clones, 85% to 90% seen once, with approximately 1.4% in the top ten. Source material: peripheral blood. The receptors come from a woman aged 40 to 50 who had recovered from COVID-19.

The chain employs TRBV7-8 and TRBJ2-3; unclear D gene. The CDR3 extends over 13 amino acids. The V and J ends lost 5 bases and 2 bases respectively, with 8 bases between them. CDR1 SGHVS and CDR2 FQNEAQ come from the germline V gene. The CDR3 DNA reads TGTGCCAGCAGCCTCTACTTCACAGATACGCAGTATTTT. Protein sequence: CASSLYFTDTQYF.

The rearrangement joins TRBV7-2 to TRBJ1-1; D call uncertain. CDR1 is SGHTA and CDR2 is FQGNSA in the germline V gene. V was trimmed by 8 bases and J by 0 bases, leaving 10 bases between them. The CDR3 runs 13 residues. The CDR3 reads CASDTAVNTEAFF. The CDR3 DNA sequence: TGTGCCAGCGACACAGCAGTGAACACTGAAGCTTTCTTT.

This chain links TRBV5-1 with TRBJ2-3; TRBD1 agrees at 9 bases. Germline V lookup: CDR1 SGHRS, CDR2 YFSETQ. Trimming cost V 7 bases and J 3 bases; bases outside gene matches: 6. The CDR3 extends over 14 amino acids. CDR3 coding DNA: TGCGCCAGCCGTCGGGACAGGGTAACAGATACGCAGTATTTT. Its protein product is CASRRDRVTDTQYF.

CDR3 nucleotides: TGTGCCAGCAGCCGTAGTCATGACAGGGAGAAAAGCAATCAGCCCCAGCATTTT. This gives the protein CASSRSHDREKSNQPQHF. The chain joins TRBV11-2 to TRBJ1-5; TRBD1 matches at 7 bases. V trimming: 5 bases; J trimming: 1 base; junction bases outside the gene matches: 14. Looked up from germline, CDR1 is SGHAT and CDR2 is FQNNGV. The CDR3 loop spans 18 amino acids. Filled out from reference TRBV11-2 and TRBJ1-5, the complete variable domain reads EAGVAQSPRYKIIEKRQSVAFWCNPISGHATLYWYQQILGQGPKLLIQFQNNGVVDDSQLPKDRFSAERLKGVDSTLKIQPAKLEDSAVYLCASSRSHDREKSNQPQHFGDGTRLSIL.

The J gene is TRBJ1-6, the V gene TRBV18; TRBD1 matches at 7 bases. V lost 0 bases and J lost 5; bases outside the gene matches: 4. Looked up from germline, CDR1 is KGHSH and CDR2 is LQKENI. This CDR3 has 16 amino acids. CDR3: CASSPPGRGDNSPLHF. The CDR3 DNA reads as TGTGCCAGCTCACCACCGGGCAGGGGGGATAATTCACCCCTCCACTTT.